This TCR beta chain was sequenced during a study of OX40 agonist ivuxolimab in advanced cancers. Study overall: Dosing consisted of intravenous ivuxolimab at 0.01 to 10 mg/kg every 2 weeks. Study-wide results and limits: It was not determined which antigens were specifically recognized by the peripheral T cells that had undergone clonal expansion. Dosing at 0.1 to 3.0 mg/kg was accompanied by clonal expansion of CD4+ and CD8+ blood T cells by week 6.

The germline gives CDR1 MDHEN, CDR2 SYDVKM. This CDR3 has 15 residues. Trimming left V 7 bases short and J 8 bases short, with 20 bases between. Comment on this clone: Its antigen is currently unknown.

TCRdb's table, derived via immunoSEQ multiplex PCR, lists solely in-frame clones and lacks some. The sample includes tens of thousands of clones, about 89% seen only once; the top ten take about a tenth. The sample here was CD4+ or CD8+ T cells sorted from blood, taken in a trial of the OX40 agonist ivuxolimab. The rearrangement joins TRBV28 to TRBJ1-4; TRBD1 is a possible D gene (5 bases). The receptor comes from an adult with an advanced solid tumor such as melanoma, head and neck, liver or kidney cancer. CDR3 sequence: CASTPPGGGREKLFF. The CDR3 nucleotides read TGTGCCAGCACCCCTCCCGGGGGGGGGAGAGAAAAACTGTTTTTT.